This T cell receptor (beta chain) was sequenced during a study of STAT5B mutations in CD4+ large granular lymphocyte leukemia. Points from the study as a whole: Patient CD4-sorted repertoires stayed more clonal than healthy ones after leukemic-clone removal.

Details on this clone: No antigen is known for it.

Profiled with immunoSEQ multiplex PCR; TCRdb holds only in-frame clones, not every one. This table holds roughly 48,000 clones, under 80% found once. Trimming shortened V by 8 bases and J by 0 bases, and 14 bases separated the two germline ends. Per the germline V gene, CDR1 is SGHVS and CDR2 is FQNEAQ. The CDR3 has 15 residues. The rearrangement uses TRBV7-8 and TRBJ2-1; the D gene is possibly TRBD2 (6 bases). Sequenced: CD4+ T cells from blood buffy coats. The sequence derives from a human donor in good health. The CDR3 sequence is CASGILASSYNEQFF. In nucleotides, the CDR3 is TGTGCCAGCGGGATACTAGCTAGCTCCTACAATGAGCAGTTCTTC.